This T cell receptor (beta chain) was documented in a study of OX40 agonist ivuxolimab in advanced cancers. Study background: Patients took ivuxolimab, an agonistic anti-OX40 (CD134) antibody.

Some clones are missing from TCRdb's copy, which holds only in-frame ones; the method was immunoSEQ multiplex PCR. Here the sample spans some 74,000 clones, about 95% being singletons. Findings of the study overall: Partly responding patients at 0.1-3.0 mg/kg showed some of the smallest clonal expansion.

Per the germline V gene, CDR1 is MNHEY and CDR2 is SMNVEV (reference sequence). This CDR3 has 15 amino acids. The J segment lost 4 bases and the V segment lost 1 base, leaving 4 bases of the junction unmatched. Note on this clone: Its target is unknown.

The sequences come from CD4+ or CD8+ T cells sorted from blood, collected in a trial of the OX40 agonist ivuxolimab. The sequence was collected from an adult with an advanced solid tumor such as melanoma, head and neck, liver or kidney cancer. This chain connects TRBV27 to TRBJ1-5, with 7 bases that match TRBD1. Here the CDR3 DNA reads TGTGCCAGCAGTTTATGGGCAGGGGGTAATCAGCCCCAGCATTTT. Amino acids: CASSLWAGGNQPQHF.